The T cell receptor (beta chain) described here comes from a study of brain T cells in children with intractable seizures. Whole-study findings and limits: Pre-surgery blood may have been undersampled, hiding some clones. Patients' HCMV serostatus was unknown; virus specificity rests on CDR3 similarity alone.

Method: immunoSEQ multiplex PCR; TCRdb's copy keeps in-frame clones and lacks some. The data show around 38,000 clones, with around 90% seen just once and about 6% held by the top ten. On this clone: Its antigen is currently unknown.

The sequenced cases were selected for having the highest brain T cell transcript signatures. Patients received at least one anti-epileptic drug before surgery. This material consisted of peripheral blood, taken at surgery. The sequence was obtained from a girl aged 2 to 9 with tuberous sclerosis and intractable seizures.

In DNA, the CDR3 is TGTGCCAGCAGCAGGAAGACAGGGTCAGATACGCAGTATTTT. Amino acid sequence: CASSRKTGSDTQYF. The gene calls are TRBV21-1 and TRBJ2-3; the tabulated D call, TRBD1, remains unverified against the DNA. TRBV21-1 is assigned pseudogene status. The CDR3 covers 14 residues.